The rows below give T cell receptor beta chains drawn from one sample of a study of blood T cells in healthy people across ages. A single record per CDR3 protein comes from TCRdb applying MiXCR to the 5' RACE reads. The repertoire includes 800,000 to 950,000 distinct CDR3 sequences, 25% to 35% of them detected once, and about 10% sits in the top ten. The data were also submitted as part of a second study, on T cells of mothers and their children.

The sequenced material came from blood. The receptors here all came from a woman aged 35 to 49 in good health. Both conserved end residues are part of each CDR3. A D gene is named only where the DNA matches it firmly. Rows give clone size only sometimes, using once, few, many, or a class for an expanded clone.

.,.,TRBV7-2,TRBJ2-1,TGTGCCAGCAGCTTAATGAGGGGGACTACCTACAGTGAGCAGTTCTTC,CASSLMRGTTYSEQFF
many,.,TRBV4-1,TRBJ2-7,TGCGCCAGCAGCCAAGTTGCGGGACAGACCTACGAGCAGTACTTC,CASSQVAGQTYEQYF
.,TRBD1,TRBV7-2,TRBJ1-5,TGTGCCAGCAGAATTAACAGGGGAACAGAGCCCCAGCATTTT,CASRINRGTEPQHF
.,TRBD1,TRBV28,TRBJ1-2,TGTGCCAGCAGTTTATTCGGGACAGGGCGTCCCTATGGCTACACCTTC,CASSLFGTGRPYGYTF
many,.,TRBV4-1,TRBJ2-5,TGCGCCAGCAGCCAAAGACCCGGGAGAGCACAAGAGACCCAGTACTTC,CASSQRPGRAQETQYF
many,.,TRBV5-1,TRBJ1-2,TGCGCCAGCAAAAACGATAGGGGGGCGGTCTATGGCTACACCTTC,CASKNDRGAVYGYTF
few,.,TRBV11-2,TRBJ2-3,TGTGCCAGCAGCTTAGGTCCGCCAGATACGCAGTATTTT,CASSLGPPDTQYF
few,.,TRBV28,TRBJ1-1,TGTGCCAGCAGTTGGGGCTTCTGGGGGAACACTGAAGCTTTCTTT,CASSWGFWGNTEAFF
few,.,TRBV19,TRBJ1-5,TGTGCCAGTAGTATCCGGGATAGCAATCAGCCCCAGCATTTT,CASSIRDSNQPQHF
.,TRBD1,TRBV3-1,TRBJ1-2,TGTGCCAGCAGCCAGGACAGGGGGCGCCCTGTCTATGGCTACACCTTC,CASSQDRGRPVYGYTF
.,.,TRBV9,TRBJ2-7,TGTGCCAACAGCCCACAGGATTCCTACGAGCAGTACTTC,CANSPQDSYEQYF
few,.,TRBV12-3/TRBV12-4,TRBJ2-1,TGTGCCAGCAGTTTGTTGCTGGGGGAGACCCAGTTCTTC,CASSLLLGETQFF
few,.,TRBV5-1,TRBJ1-5,TGCGCCAGCAGCCCCAACGGGGACTCTTTCCAGCCCCAGCATTTT,CASSPNGDSFQPQHF
.,.,TRBV5-1,TRBJ1-4,TGCGCCAGCAGCTTGGAACAGACTAATGAAAAACTGTTTTTT,CASSLEQTNEKLFF
few,.,TRBV7-9,TRBJ2-1,TGTGCCAGCAGCTTAGCGGGGGCCGGAGGTGAGCAGTTCTTC,CASSLAGAGGEQFF
few,TRBD1,TRBV18,TRBJ2-7,TGTGCCAGCTCACCAGACGGGACAGGGGTATTGTACGAGCAGTACTTC,CASSPDGTGVLYEQYF
many,.,TRBV29-1,TRBJ2-5,TGCAGCGGGAAGGACAGAAACCAAGAGACCCAGTACTTC,CSGKDRNQETQYF
many,.,TRBV29-1,TRBJ2-5,TGCAGCGTTGAACCTAGGCGGGCAGAGACCCAGTACTTC,CSVEPRRAETQYF
.,.,TRBV7-8,TRBJ2-1,TGTGCCAGCAGCCAGGAGGGGTTAGGGGGTGAGCAGTTCTTC,CASSQEGLGGEQFF
.,.,TRBV12-3/TRBV12-4,TRBJ2-3,TGTGCCAGCAGTTTAATGGGGTCCAGCACAGATACGCAGTATTTT,CASSLMGSSTDTQYF
many,TRBD1,TRBV7-9,TRBJ2-7,TGTGCCAGCAGCTTGCCCCCGGGACAGGCAAACGAGCAGTACTTC,CASSLPPGQANEQYF
many,TRBD2,TRBV6-4,TRBJ2-6,TGTGCCAGCAGTGCGTTAGCTAGCGGCAGCTCTGGGGCCAACGTCCTGACTTTC,CASSALASGSSGANVLTF
.,.,TRBV20-1,TRBJ2-5,TGCAGTACGAGAAATCCACAGCAAGAGACCCAGTACTTC,CSTRNPQQETQYF
many,.,TRBV12-5,TRBJ2-1,TGTGCTAGTGGTCGGGACACGCTCAATGAGCAGTTCTTC,CASGRDTLNEQFF
.,TRBD1,TRBV3-1,TRBJ1-4,TGTGCCAGCAGCCGGAAAGGGACAGGGGTCGGTAATGAAAAACTGTTTTTT,CASSRKGTGVGNEKLFF
.,.,TRBV29-1,TRBJ2-6,TGCAGCGTTGTAGACTCTGGGGCCAACGTCCTGACTTTC,CSVVDSGANVLTF
few,.,TRBV29-1,TRBJ1-1,TGCAGCGTTGAGTTGGGACCGAACACTGAAGCTTTCTTT,CSVELGPNTEAFF
.,.,TRBV20-1,TRBJ1-2,TGCAGTGCTAGCCGGAGAAGTAGCTGCACCTTC,CSASRRSSCTF
.,TRBD2,TRBV20-1,TRBJ2-5,TGCAGTGCACGAGGGGAGGCGGGGGGGCCGCAGACCCAGTACTTC,CSARGEAGGPQTQYF
many,.,TRBV4-2,TRBJ1-4,TGTGCCAGCAGCCAAGAAAATGTTGATACAGGGACGAATGAAAAACTGTTTTTT,CASSQENVDTGTNEKLFF
many,.,TRBV2,TRBJ2-7,TGTGCCAGCAGACCACAGGGACACGAGCAGTACTTC,CASRPQGHEQYF
many,.,TRBV4-3,TRBJ1-1,TGCGCCAGCAGCCAAGAACTGGGACAACTTACTGAAGCTTTCTTT,CASSQELGQLTEAFF
few,.,TRBV5-6,TRBJ2-1,TGTGCCAGCAGCGGCTGGAATGAGCAGTTCTTC,CASSGWNEQFF
.,.,TRBV5-4,TRBJ1-2,TGTGCCAGCAGCTCGGATGACCTGGGGGGCTACACCTTC,CASSSDDLGGYTF
few,.,TRBV7-9,TRBJ1-5,TGTGCCAGCAGCCGCCCGGGGAAACTTCAGCCCCAGCATTTT,CASSRPGKLQPQHF
.,.,TRBV5-1,TRBJ2-5,TGCGCCAGCAGCGTGGAACGCGGGACAACCGGGACCCAGTACTTC,CASSVERGTTGTQYF
.,.,TRBV7-9,TRBJ2-3,TGTGCCAGCAGCTTTCCCGGGACAAACACAGGTACGCAGTATTTT,CASSFPGTNTGTQYF
many,TRBD2,TRBV20-1,TRBJ2-7,TGCAGTGCTAGAGACGTTCAAGGGCTAGCGGGTGGACCCTACGAGCAGTACTTC,CSARDVQGLAGGPYEQYF
many,TRBD1,TRBV29-1,TRBJ2-3,TGCAGCGTTGAAGTTTCTCGGACAGGGAAGTATTTT,CSVEVSRTGKYF
few,.,TRBV27,TRBJ2-2,TGTGCCAGCAGTTTCGGAGGGTCCACCGGGGAGCTGTTTTTT,CASSFGGSTGELFF
many,TRBD1,TRBV7-8,TRBJ2-2,TGTGCCAGCAGCTCTAGCCGGACAGGGGGCGGAGCCGGGGAGCTGTTTTTT,CASSSSRTGGGAGELFF
.,.,TRBV2,TRBJ2-5,TGTGCCAGCCGTGCGGGGGCGTCAGAGACCCAGTACTTC,CASRAGASETQYF
.,.,TRBV12-3/TRBV12-4,TRBJ2-1,TGTGCCAGCAGTTTCTGGAATAGCGGCCTCTCCTACAATGAGCAGTTCTTC,CASSFWNSGLSYNEQFF
many,.,TRBV7-2,TRBJ1-1,TGTGCCAGCAGCTTAGAGACACGTGAAGCTTTCTTT,CASSLETREAFF
many,TRBD2,TRBV7-2,TRBJ2-7,TGTGCCAGCAGCTCTAGCGGGGGGGCTACCCACGAGCAGTACTTC,CASSSSGGATHEQYF
few,.,TRBV14,TRBJ2-5,TGTGCCAGCAGCCAAGGGGCATTTCGGCAGTCCCAAGAGACCCAGTACTTC,CASSQGAFRQSQETQYF
.,.,TRBV7-8,TRBJ1-1,TGTGCCAGCAGCTTAAGGGAAGGGCTTGGCACTGAAGCTTTCTTT,CASSLREGLGTEAFF
.,TRBD2,TRBV5-1,TRBJ2-1,TGCGCCAGTAAGATTGTAGCGGGGGGAAGTCTGGATGAGCAGTTCTTC,CASKIVAGGSLDEQFF
.,.,TRBV3-1,TRBJ1-2,TGTGCCAGCAGCCAGCGTGGGGTGGGCTACACCTTC,CASSQRGVGYTF
many,.,TRBV5-1,TRBJ2-1,TGCGCCAGCAGCATGGACGGTGGGAATGAGCAGTTCTTC,CASSMDGGNEQFF
few,TRBD1,TRBV29-1,TRBJ1-1,TGCAGCGTTTCAGGGGGCCGGCCTGAAGCTTTCTTT,CSVSGGRPEAFF
.,.,TRBV20-1,TRBJ2-1,TGCAGTGGGGACCGGCCGGGCTCCTACAATGAGCAGTTCTTC,CSGDRPGSYNEQFF
few,.,TRBV7-6,TRBJ2-2,TGTGCCAGCAGCTTATTCGGCGGCACGAACACCGGGGAGCTGTTTTTT,CASSLFGGTNTGELFF
.,.,TRBV5-1,TRBJ2-1,TGCGCCAGCAGCTCCCGCTACGGAGATGAGCAGTTCTTC,CASSSRYGDEQFF
few,.,TRBV7-2,TRBJ1-5,TGTGCCAGCAGACTCACGGGGTCGTATCAGCCCCAGCATTTT,CASRLTGSYQPQHF
few,TRBD1,TRBV9,TRBJ1-1,TGTGCCAGCAGCGCAGGAAAACAGGGGGCGCTTTTAGGGAACACTGAAGCTTTCTTT,CASSAGKQGALLGNTEAFF
many,.,TRBV6-5,TRBJ1-2,TGTGCCAGCAGTTACTCTGGGGTGGGTGGCTACACCTTC,CASSYSGVGGYTF
.,.,TRBV9,TRBJ1-1,TGTGCCAGCAGCGTAGGACCAGCGAACACTGAAGCTTTCTTT,CASSVGPANTEAFF
.,.,TRBV15,TRBJ1-5,TGTGCCACCAGCAGGAAGGTTAGTCAGCCCCAGCATTTT,CATSRKVSQPQHF